Here is one T cell receptor (beta chain) with its context. This receptor's antigen is unknown. Per-nucleotide qualities are absent, and no much larger clonotype sits a single base away. The entry originates in a study of shared clonotypes between healthy human individuals (dated by TCRdb to 2020 to 2022). With regard to the full study: A couple of women and a few men aged 18 to 49 years were included in the cohort. For each donor, three plates each were used for CD4 naive and CD4 memory, two plates were used for CD8 naive, and one plate was used for CD8 memory. To estimate repertoire size and how much clonotypes are shared between individuals, the study performed deep sequencing of blood TCR repertoires from roughly five healthy adults. Libraries were prepared and TCR repertoires were sequenced by different laboratories using diverse techniques, in order to increase sequencing depth and limit assay-specific biases. Each donor's leukapheresis produced roughly between roughly 0.85 and 9 billion PBMCs. Here is what the overall study found, with its caveats: Estimated clonotype richness was generally larger for naive than for memory subsets. Pairwise subsampling led to the expectation that sequencing depth would affect the degree of clonotype sharing among donors. Higher generation probabilities were observed for clonotypes shared by all four sorted-subset donors than for non-shared clonotypes. Even with the large sequencing depth, rarefaction of the sorted-subset datasets indicated that sequencing was incomplete. When a handful of donors were compared, the shared fraction of clonotypes was around 5.1% for naive CD4, approximately 3.5% for naive CD8, 2.3% for memory CD4, and 0.35% to 0.5% for memory CD8. Sampling was restricted to blood, and TCR repertoires in tissues likely differ from the TCR repertoires found in blood. The genetic and exposure-history diversity represented was limited by the small number of donors.

Using the deep immunoSEQ assay, TCR CDR3 regions were amplified from genomic DNA by multiplex PCR. For each cell subset, the extracted genomic DNA was distributed evenly across all wells of several immunoSEQ 96-well plates, and each plate served as one replicate. For sorted subsets, 150 to 200 ng genomic DNA, equal to some 30,000 T cell genomes, was loaded into each replicate PCR. The purified libraries were quantified using a Qubit 3.0 fluorometer, sized with a Bioanalyzer 2100, and then quantified again using the KAPA Library Quantification kit. A separate single-read 150-cycle Illumina NextSeq 550 flow cell was used to sequence each immunoSEQ 96-well plate. As for the original processing: Because the immunoSEQ output included only junctional sequences and no quality scores, the filtering could not be the same as the filtering used for full-length reads. Sequences were annotated with PyIR, a Python wrapper for IgBLAST v1.9, using IMGT germline references to assign V/J genes and CDR3. Reads were filtered out if the reads had weak V/J assignments (E-value above 1e-6), no CDR3, stop codons, out-of-frame junctions, or ambiguous translated residues. V3J clonotypes were defined by identical inferred V gene, J gene, and CDR3 amino acid sequence. Percentage overlap between repertoires was computed as shared unique clonotypes divided by the size of the smaller repertoire. RTK rarefaction, the Chao1 estimator, and Recon v2.1 estimates of unobserved clonotypes were used to assess repertoire richness. For all TCRbeta clonotypes obtained by the gDNA method from a few donors, generation probabilities were computed with OLGA. TCRdb holds this immuneACCESS table with in-frame rearrangements only. Some clones are missing; in checked studies, unresolved V genes explain under half, and the rest has no known cause. That table furnishes V, J and clone size, whereas the DNA furnished D and trimming. Here the sample has roughly 500,000 clones; roughly 95% occur a single time. 0.055% to 0.075% of the sample is held by the ten biggest clonotypes.

CDR1 and CDR2 are read off the germline V gene as SGDLS and YYNGEE. Trimming at the junction amounts to 0 bases on V and 2 bases on J, and the germline ends lie 6 bases apart. The CDR3 spans 14 residues, from the cysteine through the phenylalanine. The only DNA kept is the CDR3, 42 bases in frame from the first base. The donors were healthy, HIV-negative adults who had no recently reported acute infections or vaccinations. Every donor was a Caucasian adult living in Nashville, Tennessee, USA. CD4+ T cells were enriched by magnetic negative selection, after which naive cells were positively selected on CD45RA and the negative fraction was taken as the memory subset. Blood was collected by leukapheresis, and PBMCs were isolated by Ficoll-Histopaque density gradient centrifugation and then cryopreserved in liquid nitrogen vapor phase. Analytical flow cytometry was used to check the purity and quantity of every magnetically sorted T cell population. Genomic DNA was isolated from every sorted fraction and measured by UV absorbance on a Nanodrop 2000c.

The clonotype was recovered from a woman aged 25 to 39 in good health. Sequenced material: naive CD4+ T cells sorted from blood. The cell subset or site label, as the study defines it: CD45RA+ positively selected. Recombination linked TRBV9 to TRBJ1-3; 5 matching bases give a weak D call of TRBD1. The nucleotide sequence reads TGTGCCAGCAGCGTAGGAGGGGCTGGAAACACCATATATTTT. This sequence encodes CASSVGGAGNTIYF.